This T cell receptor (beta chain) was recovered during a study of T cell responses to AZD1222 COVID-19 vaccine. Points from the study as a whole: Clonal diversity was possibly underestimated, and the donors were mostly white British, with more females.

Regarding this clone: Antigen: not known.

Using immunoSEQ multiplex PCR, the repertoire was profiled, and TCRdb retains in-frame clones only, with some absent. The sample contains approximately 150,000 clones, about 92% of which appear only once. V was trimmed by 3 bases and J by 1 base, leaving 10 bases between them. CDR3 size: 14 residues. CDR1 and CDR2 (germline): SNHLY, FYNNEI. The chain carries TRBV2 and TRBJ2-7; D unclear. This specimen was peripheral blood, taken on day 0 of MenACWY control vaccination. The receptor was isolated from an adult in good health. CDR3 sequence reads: CASSEDQSSYEQYF. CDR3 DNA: TGTGCCAGCAGTGAGGACCAGTCTTCCTACGAGCAGTACTTC.